Below are 13 T cell receptor beta chains sequenced from a single sample in a study of CD8 T cells in Susac syndrome. An amount of RNA that ranged from roughly 0.45 to 1 ug was reverse transcribed with random hexamers. TCRdb analysed the immunoSEQ multiplex PCR reads with MiXCR anew, one entry per CDR3 protein. The profile shows 120,000 or so distinct CDR3 sequences, roughly 95% of them singletons. The material sequenced was CD4+ T cells from PBMCs. All receptors come from a human donor with Susac syndrome.

The V and J genes are TRBV20-1 and TRBJ2-3; 15 bases map to TRBD2. Germline assignment: CDR1 DFQATT and CDR2 SNEGSKA (reference sequence). Trimming cost V 3 bases and J 0 bases; bases outside gene matches: 4. The CDR3 has 17 residues. The CDR3 sequence: CSASGGTSGRSTDTQYF. The CDR3 region has the DNA TGCAGTGCTAGCGGGGGGACTAGCGGGAGGAGCACAGATACGCAGTATTTT.

This clonotype has just a few counts. CDR3 amino acids: CASSFGTDLTNTEAFF. The CDR3 DNA reads TGTGCCAGCAGTTTCGGGACAGACCTGACGAACACTGAAGCTTTCTTT. This chain connects TRBV28 to TRBJ1-1; 7 bases are shared with TRBD1. The V gene's germline CDR1 is MDHEN and CDR2 SYDVKM. The CDR3 length is 16 residues. Losses at the gene ends were 3 bases for V and 1 base for J; bases not matched to a gene: 8.

The gene calls are TRBV20-1 and TRBJ2-3; D gene ambiguous. Germline loops: CDR1 DFQATT, CDR2 SNEGSKA (reference sequence). Trimming took off 5 bases at V and 5 bases at J, with 8 bases between the two ends. The CDR3 runs to 11 residues. CDR3 nucleotides: TGCAGTGCTCGAAAAGTAGATACGCAGTATTTT. Translating gives CSARKVDTQYF.

This chain joins TRBV7-8 and TRBJ2-2, with D perhaps TRBD1 or TRBD2 (5 bases each). The CDR3 has 17 residues. V was cut by 5 bases and J by 1 base, with 17 bases left in between. Germline CDR1 reads SGHVS; CDR2 reads FQNEAQ. CDR3 sequence (DNA): TGTGCCAGCAGCCCTCGGGACCGGGCTTTGAACACCGGGGAGCTGTTTTTT. Encoded protein: CASSPRDRALNTGELFF. The full variable domain, in which reference TRBV7-8 and TRBJ2-2 provide the parts outside the CDR3, is GAGVSQSPRYKVAKRGQDVALRCDPISGHVSLFWYQQALGQGPEFLTYFQNEAQLDKSGLPSDRFFAERPEGSVSTLKIQRTQQEDSAVYLCASSPRDRALNTGELFFGEGSRLTVL.

The rearrangement links TRBV5-1 to TRBJ2-1; no clear D gene. Germline lookup yields CDR1 SGHRS and CDR2 YFSETQ. The V gene lost 0 bases and the J gene lost 10 bases, with 8 bases spanning the gap. There are 12 residues in the CDR3. The CDR3 nucleotides read TGCGCCAGCAGCTTGGGGGCGCAGGAGCAGTTCTTC. This sequence encodes CASSLGAQEQFF.

Remarks on this clonotype: One junction end disagrees with the germline gene, perhaps due to a read error. The V call is TRBV7-9, the J call TRBJ2-7; 9 bases map to TRBD2. The CDR3 totals 14 residues. CDR1 is SEHNR and CDR2 is FQNEAQ in the germline V gene (reference sequence). The DNA for the CDR3 is TGTGCCAGCGGCTTTAGCGGGGGTTCCTACGAGCAGTACTTC. Translation gives CASGFSGGSYEQYF. Full variable domain (outside the CDR3, taken from reference TRBV7-9 and TRBJ2-7): DTGVSQNPRHKITKRGQNVTFRCDPISEHNRLYWYRQTLGQGPEFLTYFQNEAQLEKSRLLSDRFSAERPKGSFSTLEIQRTEQGDSAMYLCASGFSGGSYEQYFGPGTRLTVT.

V is TRBV29-1 and J is TRBJ2-1; 10 bases line up with TRBD2. Unmatched junction bases numbered 12, after V lost 7 bases and J lost 9 bases. The germline V gene has CDR1 SQVTM and CDR2 ANQGSEA. This CDR3 contains 14 residues. The CDR3 bases are TGCAGCGGAATAGCGGGAGGAAAATACTTTGAGCAGTTCTTC. This translates into CSGIAGGKYFEQFF.

The chain carries TRBV9 and TRBJ2-5, with 7 bases aligning to TRBD2. CDR3 length equals 14 residues. Germline CDR1 SGDLS, CDR2 YYNGEE. The ends lost 2 bases at V and 1 base at J; junction bases unmatched: 2. The CDR3: CASSVGGFQETQYF. Written as DNA, the CDR3 is TGTGCCAGCAGCGTGGGGGGGTTCCAAGAGACCCAGTACTTC.

The rearrangement joins TRBV13 to TRBJ2-7; 9 positions agree with TRBD1. V shed 5 bases, J shed 3 bases, and the junction held 8 bases outside the gene matches. The CDR3 contains 15 residues. Per germline, CDR1 PRHDT and CDR2 FYEKMQ (reference sequence). The CDR3 sequence: CASSREGTGYYEQYF. CDR3 nucleotide sequence: TGTGCCAGCAGCAGAGAGGGGACAGGGTACTACGAGCAGTACTTC. Full variable domain (rest looked up from reference TRBV13 and TRBJ2-7): AAGVIQSPRHLIKEKRETATLKCYPIPRHDTVYWYQQGPGQDPQFLISFYEKMQSDKGSIPDRFSAQQFSDYHSELNMSSLELGDSALYFCASSREGTGYYEQYFGPGTRLTVT.

This clonotype has a single count. This sequence joins TRBV19 and TRBJ2-2; 14 positions agree with TRBD2. The CDR3 runs 18 residues. V trimming: 5 bases; J trimming: 4 bases; junction bases outside the gene matches: 9. Germline V lookup: CDR1 LNHDA, CDR2 SQIVND (reference sequence). The CDR3 DNA is TGTGCCAGTAGTTCCAGACTAGCGGGAGGGCCGGGCACCGGGGAGCTGTTTTTT. Translating it yields CASSSRLAGGPGTGELFF. Drawing the rest from reference TRBV19 and TRBJ2-2, the complete variable domain is DGGITQSPKYLFRKEGQNVTLSCEQNLNHDAMYWYRQDPGQGLRLIYYSQIVNDFQKGDIAEGYSVSREKKESFPLTVTSAQKNPTAFYLCASSSRLAGGPGTGELFFGEGSRLTVL.

The chain employs TRBV20-1 and TRBJ2-3; 11 bases are shared with TRBD2. The CDR3 contains 15 residues. Germline values: CDR1 DFQATT, CDR2 SNEGSKA (reference sequence). V was pared by 0 bases and J by 5 bases, with 4 bases of the junction left unmatched. The CDR3: CSARDALAGGDTQYF. The CDR3 nucleotides are TGCAGTGCTAGAGATGCTCTAGCGGGAGGAGATACGCAGTATTTT.

The V gene is TRBV9, the J gene TRBJ2-1; 7 nucleotides match TRBD2. V gave up 10 bases and J gave up 0 bases; unmatched junction bases: 7. The CDR3 is 14 residues long. Looked up from germline, CDR1 is SGDLS and CDR2 is YYNGEE. In DNA form, the CDR3 reads TGTGCCGGGGGGGAGGATAGCTCCTACAATGAGCAGTTCTTC. Protein product: CAGGEDSSYNEQFF.

The gene calls are TRBV7-2 and TRBJ2-7, with D tentatively TRBD2 (5 bases). Trimming took 6 bases from V and 4 from J, leaving 13 bases between them. The CDR3 sequence is 13 residues long. Germline V gives CDR1 SGHTA, CDR2 FQGNSA. CDR3 sequence: CASSAGLQYEQYF. CDR3 coding DNA: TGTGCCAGCAGTGCGGGCCTGCAGTACGAGCAGTACTTC.